The source of this T cell receptor (beta chain) is a study of cytomegalovirus exposure and HLA in healthy donors (dated by TCRdb to about 2017). Study-wide context: According to an earlier analysis of several hundred of the donors, about 179 million T cells yielded 90 million to 140 million unique TCR beta sequences and 276 Gb of sequence data. Roughly 310 gigabases of sequencing data and approximately 85 million unique TCR sequences were included in an early release covering roughly 600 HLA-typed donors. Because of strong linkage in the cohort, roughly five DR-DQ haplotypes were treated as single units for association and clustering. Alongside the repertoire data, information on donor age, sex, ethnicity and CMV serostatus was compiled. To predict cytomegalovirus infection status, the study brought together high-throughput TCR immunosequencing, statistical association of individual TCRs with disease status, and machine learning. Every discovery cohort repertoire had been produced on one sequencing platform. The number of donors typed differed by locus, with roughly 620-630 for A, B, C, DRB1 and DQB1, over 500 for DQA1, about 610 for DPA1, and over 400 for DPB1. A later analysis re-examined previously published TCR beta repertoires from more than 550 donors and added high-resolution HLA genotyping to investigate patterns of TCR occurrence. An earlier analysis of fewer than 700 of the donors applied high-throughput TCR beta sequencing to assess whether each TCR beta V gene segment acted as functional or pseudogenic. The study aimed to test whether signatures of past pathogen exposure could be identified by cataloging public T cell receptors. On average, roughly 200,000 unique TCR beta nucleotide sequences were sequenced per donor among about 400 genotyped donors of the cohort, with around 19% of those sequences being non-productive. HLA typing included class I and class II loci at four-digit resolution. In a later genetic analysis, genome-wide SNP genotypes for 398 of the 666 donors were used, and that subset was treated as a discovery cohort. The later analysis used no new phenotypic data to find candidate immune exposures, relying instead on TCR beta sequences and their occurrence across donors. Of the 398 genotyped donors, about 80% fell in the genetic ancestry cluster associated with self-reported Caucasian donors. The T cell repertoires of 700 or so subjects were profiled by immunosequencing and related to cytomegalovirus serostatus. Besides the first cohort of hundreds of subjects, a separate validation cohort made up of 120 different subjects was used. What the work shows at the level of the full study, not this receptor alone: The study gave a list of about 150 TCR beta chains associated with cytomegalovirus. A further reported finding was that TCR beta sequences accurately predicted the HLA-A and HLA-B alleles for most subjects in the first cohort. Because counts were too low, roughly 16 rarely observed V segments, including chromosome 9 orphons, were excluded from the earlier analysis of a few hundred of the donors. The sequencing pipeline was judged likely to have produced a cluster of highly shared sequence variants as a technical artifact. In an earlier analysis of 587 of the donors, most TCR beta V segments were observed in productive rearrangements about 87% or about 30% of the time, broadly matching IMGT annotations. Linkage disequilibrium might explain the correlated functional status among segregating V segments, but an unknown experimental factor could not be ruled out. In vitro tests confirmed that a few of the cytomegalovirus-associated TCR beta chains recognize cytomegalovirus antigens. Compared with equally common non-associated chains, HLA-associated TCR beta chains in a later analysis were more clonally expanded and had lower generation probabilities. In a later analysis, around 17,000 TCR beta sequences were associated with specific HLA alleles at a false discovery rate of 0.05. A later genetic analysis reported fewer N-insertions in productive TCRs among donors in an Asian-associated ancestry cluster than the approximately 700-donor mean. According to a later analysis, TCR association rates differed among HLA loci, with DRB1 alleles showing the most associated TCRs and HLA-C alleles showing the fewest. Roughly uniform sequencing depth across donors was assumed in presence/absence analyses, although this assumption may not hold. A later genetic analysis associated a missense DCLRE1C variant with V-gene and J-gene trimming of TCR beta chains, and an independent cohort replicated the association. For the cohort, immune exposure information was limited to CMV serostatus. Some IMGT-functional V segments, including TRBV6-2 and TRBV6-3, could not be told apart with the 87-base-pair reads, so those segments were excluded. In this cohort, only TCR beta chains were sequenced, and detectable features were limited by the absence of alpha or paired-chain data. Most TCR sequences were observed very rarely across donors, whereas some public TCRs were present in many individuals. According to a later analysis, most CMV-associated TCR beta chains appeared to be HLA-restricted, and the HLA associations seemed to be driven largely by CMV exposure. When HLA alleles, especially DR and DQ, strongly co-occurred, TCR associations were difficult to assign to individual alleles. Cytomegalovirus status was reported to be diagnosed by the classifier with high specificity and sensitivity in both the original and validation cohorts. According to a later analysis, parvovirus B19, influenza, CMV and Epstein-Barr virus appeared linked to several top co-occurrence clusters. It was suggested by the authors that the approach could potentially be generalized to other disease states and immunological phenotypes. Because HLA typing was unavailable for some donors at each locus, only the typed subset was used in association tests.

Library construction relied on the immunoSEQ multiplex PCR assay. A mixture of 60 forward primers for TCR Vbeta segments and 13 reverse primers for TCR Jbeta segments was used in the multiplex PCR. The CDR3 region of rearranged TCR beta genes was amplified from genomic DNA by a multiplex PCR assay. The Illumina HiSeq System was used to sequence the amplified TCR beta libraries as 87-base-pair reads. The original methods were these. A later analysis counted about 80 million unique TCR beta chains across the 550 to 800 repertoires, and some 12 million of these chains were shared by at least two donors. Raw reads were error-corrected and collapsed into unique sequences by a nearest-neighbor algorithm in which closely related sequences were merged to remove PCR and sequencing errors. V, D and J gene segments were assigned by aligning CDR3 sequences to IMGT reference sequences. For a sequence to be retained, a match of at least six nucleotides was required to both a V gene segment and a J gene segment. A rearrangement counted as productive if the CDR3 had no stop codons and remained in frame with V and J, and every other rearrangement counted as non-productive. Following IMGT convention, CDR3 was defined as the stretch from the second conserved V-encoded cysteine up to the conserved J-encoded phenylalanine. The earlier analysis of 450 to 750 of the donors excluded any sequence lacking an unambiguous match to a single V gene segment. In an earlier analysis of more than 500 of the donors, a V segment was called functional when productive rearrangements were above 56.7%, and segregating when the standard deviation between donors exceeded 5%. A statistical classification framework was built to diagnose cytomegalovirus status from the catalog of TCR beta chain sequences. V and J gene assignment, in a later analysis, came from comparing TCR nucleotide sequences with IMGT/GENE-DB human TR gene sequences. The TCRdist pipeline was used in a later analysis to assign CDR3 sequences and most-parsimonious VDJ recombination scenarios. In a later analysis, each TCR beta chain was defined by its CDR3 amino acid sequence together with its V-gene family, and reads without a unique V-gene family were excluded. In a later analysis, approximately 590 highly shared, low-generation-probability nucleotide sequences were removed to address suspected cross-contamination and a sequencing artifact. In a later analysis, a clonal expansion index for each public chain was calculated from normalized within-repertoire ranks of inferred template counts. A later analysis computed generation probabilities with a VDJ recombination model fitted to out-of-frame rearrangements, and checked the results against IGoR. In a later analysis, TCR-TCR, TCR-HLA and TCR-CMV co-occurrence was scored with hypergeometric tests, and a repertoire-size bias correction was applied to TCR pairs. To estimate false discovery rates, a later analysis permuted the HLA or CMV assignments 20 times. A later analysis grouped co-occurring TCRs with DBSCAN, adding TCRdist sequence similarity when clustering within HLA-allele-positive subsets. Repertoires with fewer than 30,000 or more than 120,000 public chains, plus five repertoires with anomalous nucleotide sharing, were excluded from co-occurrence clustering. TCRdb mirrors the immuneACCESS table, restricted to in-frame sequences. Some clones are absent from its copies; in checked studies, under half trace to an unresolved V gene, and the reason for the others is unknown. V, J and clone size derive from that table, while D and trimming were established from the DNA sequence. The sample table records under 100,000 clones; over 70% of these occur just once. The ten most abundant clones make up 5.5% to 7% of the sample.

Worth noting for this clone: Its antigen is unknown. Within one base of it there is no much larger clone, and no base qualities were kept.

CDR1 SGHDN and CDR2 FVKESK are derived from the germline V gene. From its cysteine to its phenylalanine, the CDR3 spans 13 amino acids. Only the CDR3 DNA is retained, 39 bases long and in frame from the first base. V sheds 0 bases and J sheds 9 bases, leaving 10 bases between their ends. The cohort was made up of roughly 670 healthy bone marrow donors. Cohort members were all nominally healthy when sampled, although unrecorded immune exposures were likely present. The donor tested CMV seropositive and was one of the 289 seropositive cohort members. Each donor provided a peripheral blood sample, and peripheral blood mononuclear cells were used for TCR beta sequencing. The Qiagen DNeasy Blood Extraction Kit was used to extract genomic DNA from the blood cell samples.

This receptor chain uses TRBV14 and TRBJ2-3; TRBD1 is perhaps the D gene, given 5 matching bases. This TCR was recovered from a man between 18 and 29 years old in good health and CMV-seropositive. The material sequenced was PBMCs. Here the CDR3 is given as CASSQEQVRTQYF. The bases are TGTGCCAGCAGCCAAGAACAGGTCCGGACGCAGTATTTT.